These 21 T cell receptor beta chains originate from one sample sequenced in a study of blood T cells in healthy people across ages. A second PCR of 7 to 11 cycles used a sample-barcoded 5' primer and a J-beta primer mix. TCRdb fed the 5' RACE reads into MiXCR, producing one record per CDR3 protein. The profile shows some 1,800,000 distinct CDR3 sequences, 35% to 50% of them singletons. Sequencing input: blood. The receptors were gathered from a human donor in good health.

This clonotype was detected only a few times. The V and J genes are TRBV29-1 and TRBJ2-1; D gene ambiguous. Per germline, CDR1 SQVTM and CDR2 ANQGSEA. This CDR3 spans 13 amino acids. Trimming removed 1 base from V and 9 bases from J, with 13 bases in between. The CDR3 loop reads CSVEAGQAVEQFF. The CDR3 bases are TGCAGCGTTGAAGCCGGCCAGGCGGTTGAGCAGTTCTTC.

This clonotype has just a few counts. The rearrangement joins TRBV27 to TRBJ2-7, with a tentative D call TRBD1 (5 bases). CDR1 is MNHEY, CDR2 SMNVEV, per germline (reference sequence). There are 16 residues in the CDR3. Trimming cost V 0 bases and J 2 bases, with 14 bases left between them. CDR3 nucleotide sequence: TGTGCCAGCAGTTTATCCTCAGGGCCGAAAACCTACGAGCAGTACTTC. Its protein is CASSLSSGPKTYEQYF.

CDR3 amino acids: CASRPREGTTEAFF. CDR3 nucleotides: TGTGCCAGCAGACCCCGGGAGGGGACGACTGAAGCTTTCTTT. This chain links TRBV5-4 with TRBJ1-1, with a tentative D call TRBD1 (5 bases). The CDR3 is 14 amino acids. With 5 bases removed from V and 5 bases from J, the gap between germline ends came to 16 bases. Per the germline V gene, CDR1 is SGHNT and CDR2 is YYREEE (reference sequence).

This clonotype was seen more than once but under ten times. The V gene is TRBV20-1, the J gene TRBJ2-5; D tentatively fits TRBD1 or TRBD2 (5 bases each). CDR1 DFQATT and CDR2 SNEGSKA come from the germline V gene (reference sequence). The CDR3 extends over 15 amino acids. Trimming cost V 0 bases and J 2 bases, with 13 bases left between them. The CDR3 loop reads CSARDLGRIQETQYF. In DNA form, the CDR3 reads TGCAGTGCTAGAGATCTGGGACGCATTCAAGAGACCCAGTACTTC.

The chain uses TRBV6-6 and TRBJ2-3, with 7 bases lining up with TRBD2. V lost 3 bases to trimming and J lost 7 bases; unmatched junction nucleotides: 7. The CDR3 has 14 residues. Per the germline V gene, CDR1 is MNHNY and CDR2 is SVGAGI (reference sequence). The CDR3 region has the DNA TGTGCCAGCAGTTATTCGGGCGGGGGATATACGCAGTATTTT. This gives the protein CASSYSGGGYTQYF.

This clonotype was found many times. This chain uses TRBV6-5 with TRBJ2-1; the match to TRBD2 covers 7 bases. Germline V gives CDR1 MNHEY, CDR2 SVGAGI. With 7 bases clipped from V and 0 bases from J, the junction kept 3 bases outside the gene matches. There are 14 residues in the CDR3. The CDR3 protein is CASKAGVSYNEQFF. DNA for the CDR3: TGTGCCAGCAAGGCGGGGGTCTCCTACAATGAGCAGTTCTTC.

V and J are TRBV25-1 and TRBJ2-1; 9 bases fit TRBD1. V shed 5 bases, J shed 4 bases, and the junction held 12 bases outside the gene matches. The CDR3 totals 17 residues. Germline lookup yields CDR1 MGHDK and CDR2 SYGVNS. Written as DNA, the CDR3 is TGTGCCAGCAGTCCAACCTCCGGGACAGGGAAGTACAATGAGCAGTTCTTC. It yields the protein CASSPTSGTGKYNEQFF.

The rearrangement links TRBV12-5 to TRBJ1-3; D unresolved. The CDR3 has 12 residues. Trimming removed 8 bases at V and 3 bases at J, with 8 bases between. CDR1 LGHNT and CDR2 FRNRAP come from the germline V gene. This CDR3 reads CASWSVGNTIYF. CDR3 coding DNA: TGTGCTAGTTGGTCCGTTGGAAACACCATATATTTT. Drawing the rest from reference TRBV12-5 and TRBJ1-3, the complete variable domain is DARVTQTPRHKVTEMGQEVTMRCQPILGHNTVFWYRQTMMQGLELLAYFRNRAPLDDSGMPKDRFSAEMPDATLATLKIQPSEPRDSAVYFCASWSVGNTIYFGEGSWLTVV.

This clonotype has a handful of counts. The V gene is TRBV7-6, the J gene TRBJ2-4; D is undetermined. With the DNA end fitting TRBJ2-7 better, the J assignment may be wrong. CDR3 length equals 14 residues. Germline values: CDR1 SGHVS, CDR2 FNYEAQ. CDR3 loop: CASSFSPGPYEQYF. For the CDR3, the DNA is TGTGCCAGCAGCTTCTCCCCAGGTCCCTACGAGCAGTACTTC.

This clonotype was seen a handful of times. The rearrangement uses TRBV2 and TRBJ1-4; 7 positions agree with TRBD1. This CDR3 region has 16 residues. In germline, CDR1 is SNHLY, CDR2 FYNNEI. V trimming: 10 bases; J trimming: 0 bases; junction bases outside the gene matches: 11. DNA of the CDR3: TGTGCCACCGGACAGGAACTCGTTACAACTAATGAAAAACTGTTTTTT. The encoded protein is CATGQELVTTNEKLFF.

The rearrangement joins TRBV5-1 to TRBJ2-5, with 10 positions matching TRBD1. The J segment lost 5 bases and the V segment lost 4 bases, leaving 8 bases of the junction unmatched. From germline, CDR1 is SGHRS and CDR2 YFSETQ. This CDR3 comprises 15 residues. The CDR3 loop is CASSPQGQGRETQYF. In DNA form, the CDR3 reads TGCGCCAGCAGCCCCCAGGGACAGGGGCGGGAGACCCAGTACTTC.

The chain combines TRBV7-2 with TRBJ2-3; the D is unclear. The germline CDR1 and CDR2 sequences are SGHTA and FQGNSA. Trimming cost V 3 bases and J 9 bases, with 10 bases left between them. The CDR3 extends over 12 amino acids. For the CDR3, the DNA is TGTGCCAGCAGCTTTATTGCAGGCACGCAGTATTTT. The encoded protein is CASSFIAGTQYF.

Points on this clonotype: An end of the junction differs from the germline gene, which may be a read error. The V gene is TRBV9, the J gene TRBJ2-7, with D possibly called TRBD1 or TRBD2 (5 bases each). The CDR3 sequence is 14 residues long. In germline, CDR1 is SGDLS, CDR2 YYNGEE. The CDR3 sequence is CAGSEDGASYEQYF. For the CDR3, the DNA is TGTGCCGGCAGCGAAGACGGGGCCTCCTACGAGCAGTACTTC.

This clonotype has a handful of counts. The V and J genes are TRBV20-1 and TRBJ2-1; TRBD2 agrees at 10 bases. This CDR3 contains 16 residues. The V gene end was trimmed by 3 bases and the J gene end by 5 bases; junction bases not matched to a gene: 10. The germline CDR1 and CDR2 sequences are DFQATT and SNEGSKA (reference sequence). CDR3 DNA: TGCAGTGCTAGCCAATATGGACTAGCGGCCGACAATGAGCAGTTCTTC. Translated, it gives CSASQYGLAADNEQFF.

This clonotype was counted a few times. The rearrangement uses TRBV20-1 and TRBJ2-7, with D perhaps matching TRBD2 (5 bases). This CDR3 spans 14 amino acids. V was cut by 2 bases and J by 4 bases, with 15 bases left in between. CDR1 and CDR2 (germline): DFQATT, SNEGSKA (reference sequence). CDR3 protein: CSARPTTEAYEQYF. CDR3 in DNA: TGCAGTGCTAGACCGACTACGGAGGCGTACGAGCAGTACTTC.

Only a few counts were recorded for this clonotype. The CDR3 coding sequence is TGCAGCGTGTTGGGGGGGGATGAAAAACTGTTTTTT. Amino acids: CSVLGGDEKLFF. This chain uses TRBV29-1 with TRBJ1-4, with D tentatively TRBD1 (5 bases). The CDR3 is made up of 12 amino acids. Between the trimmed V and J ends, which lost 6 bases and 6 bases, there was a span of 11 bases. Germline CDR1 is SQVTM and CDR2 is ANQGSEA.

The chain recombines TRBV7-2 with TRBJ2-4, with 12 bases matching TRBD2. The CDR3 spans 20 residues. J lost 4 bases, V lost 3 bases, and 16 bases had no gene match. Germline-derived CDR1 and CDR2 are SGHTA and FQGNSA. The CDR3 loop reads CASSFSIASGGAEGKNIQYF. CDR3 nucleotides: TGTGCCAGCAGCTTCTCGATAGCTAGCGGGGGGGCTGAGGGAAAAAACATTCAGTACTTC.

The chain has TRBV28 and TRBJ2-6; D assignment may be TRBD1 or TRBD2 (5 bases each). The CDR3 has 13 amino acids. Germline V CDR1 and CDR2: MDHEN, SYDVKM. The CDR3 loop is CGSSGGGANVLTF. DNA for the CDR3: TGTGGTTCTAGTGGGGGTGGGGCCAACGTCCTGACTTTC.

This rearrangement joins TRBV6-2 or TRBV6-3 to TRBJ2-7; 8 nucleotides match TRBD1. The CDR3 totals 14 residues. Per germline, CDR1 MNHEY and CDR2 SVGEGT. V lost 1 base, J lost 6 bases, and 5 bases stayed unmatched. As DNA, the CDR3 is TGTGCCAGCAGTTACTGGACAGGGACATCCGAGCAGTACTTC. This gives the protein CASSYWTGTSEQYF.

The chain has TRBV7-2 and TRBJ2-2, with 9 bases aligning to TRBD1. Trimming cost V 10 bases and J 1 base; bases outside gene matches: 16. From germline, CDR1 is SGHTA and CDR2 FQGNSA. This CDR3 has 18 residues. The CDR3 spells CATNRDRVTPRNTGELFF. The CDR3 DNA reads as TGTGCCACCAACAGGGACAGGGTGACGCCTAGGAACACCGGGGAGCTGTTTTTT. Complete variable domain (other parts from reference TRBV7-2 and TRBJ2-2): GAGVSQSPSNKVTEKGKDVELRCDPISGHTALYWYRQSLGQGLEFLIYFQGNSAPDKSGLPSDRFSAERTGGSVSTLTIQRTQQEDSAVYLCATNRDRVTPRNTGELFFGEGSRLTVL.

V usage is TRBV6-4 and J usage is TRBJ1-2; D is unresolved. V gave up 6 bases and J gave up 5 bases, with 16 bases separating them. The CDR3 is 14 amino acids. CDR1 and CDR2 (germline): MRHNA, SNTAGT. CDR3 protein: CASSPTMGDYGYTF. The CDR3 DNA follows: TGTGCCAGCAGCCCAACAATGGGAGATTATGGCTACACCTTC.